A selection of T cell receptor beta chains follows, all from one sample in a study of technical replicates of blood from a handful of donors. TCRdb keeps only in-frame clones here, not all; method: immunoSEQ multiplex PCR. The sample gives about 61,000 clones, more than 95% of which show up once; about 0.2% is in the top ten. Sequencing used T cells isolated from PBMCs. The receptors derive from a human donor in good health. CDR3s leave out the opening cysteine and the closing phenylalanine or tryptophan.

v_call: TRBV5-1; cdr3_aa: ASSAMGEDTQY
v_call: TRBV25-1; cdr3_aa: ASSEWKLGGEAF
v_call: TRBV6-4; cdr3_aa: ASRTSGGEQF
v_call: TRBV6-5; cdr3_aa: ASSYQGARNTIY
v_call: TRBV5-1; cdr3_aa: ASSLGGDQPQH
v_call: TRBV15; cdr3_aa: ATSRDWFGYEQY
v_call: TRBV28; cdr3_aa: ASSYLTRDTGELF
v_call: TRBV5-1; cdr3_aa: ASSIWGTGDEKLF
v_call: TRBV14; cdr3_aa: ASSQGGSGYSYEQY
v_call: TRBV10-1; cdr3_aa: ASSESGTGHEQF
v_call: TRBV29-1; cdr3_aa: SVVLIEQGPPFLY
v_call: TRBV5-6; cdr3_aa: ASIPQILDENTEAF
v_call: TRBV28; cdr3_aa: ASSLPGEEAF
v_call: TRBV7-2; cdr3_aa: ASRAGLETQY
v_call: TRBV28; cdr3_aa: ASSPPNQGREQY
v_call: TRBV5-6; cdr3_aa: ASSFFEQNNEQF
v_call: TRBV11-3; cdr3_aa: ASSPHSGGSYEQY
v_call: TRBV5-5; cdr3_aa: ASSFPWGAGELF